This T cell receptor beta chain was documented in a study of blood T cells in healthy people across ages. Looking at the study overall: The template switching approach captured approximately one barcoded beta molecule for every two T cells. Study outcomes and limitations: Comparison with aged donors showed that long-lived donors had more naive CD4+ cells and higher diversity.

With each sample, at least 5 micrograms of total RNA were extracted. This clonotype was counted a few times. The antigen remains unidentified. Together with a sample-barcoded 5' primer, a J-beta primer mix was included in a second PCR lasting about 6 to 11 cycles. From the 5' RACE reads, TCRdb called clonotypes with MiXCR, one entry per CDR3 protein. The sample contains about 810,000 distinct CDR3 sequences, roughly 34% of which appear only once. CDR1 and CDR2 (germline): MNHEY, SVGEGT. This CDR3 has 13 amino acids. The V end lost 2 bases, the J end lost 10 bases, and 9 bases lay between the germline ends.

This TCR came from a man younger than 35 in good health. The genes are TRBV6-2 or TRBV6-3 and TRBJ1-6; no clear D gene. The specimen was blood. Here the CDR3 DNA reads TGTGCCAGCAGTTACGAGGCGAGATCACCCCTCCACTTT. Translation: CASSYEARSPLHF.